This T cell receptor beta chain came from a study of CXCR3-negative and CXCR3-positive naive CD8 T cells. Study-wide findings and caveats: Comparison of naive cells showed more hydrophobic TRB CDR3s in CXCR3-positive than in CXCR3-negative naive cells.

Regarding this clonotype: Its specificity is unknown.

Those CD8+ T cells considered naive were CD45RO-CCR7+CD27+CD95-. Libraries of TRB cDNA were made by 5' RACE and carried UMIs. Following a re-call of the 5' RACE reads, TCRdb has one entry per CDR3 protein and lacks DNA. The table lists around 120,000 distinct CDR3 sequences. This CDR3 has 15 amino acids. The germline V gene encodes CDR1 MDHEN and CDR2 SYDVKM. The chain links TRBV28 to TRBJ1-2; the TCRdb call, TRBD1, lacks DNA for checking. The sequence came from a human donor in good health. Some clones in this sample may be carry-over from other donors' samples. The sample comprised naive CXCR3+ CD8+ T cells from blood. The subset is: CD45RO-CCR7+CD27+CD95- naive CD8+ T cells expressing CXCR3 (TNR3+). The CDR3 sequence: CARAWEQGGNYGYTF.